This TCR beta chain is drawn from a study of shared clonotypes between healthy human individuals. Overall study: Donor ages ranged 18 to 49 years: a couple of women, a few men. CD8 memory received one plate per donor, CD8 naive two, CD4 memory three and CD4 naive three.

TCRdb keeps only in-frame clones here, not all; method: immunoSEQ multiplex PCR. The sample holds over 850,000 clones, approximately 78% seen once. This clone has a single count. Antigen: not known. Broader study findings: What naive subsets generally showed was a larger estimated richness than memory subsets showed. Naive CD4 clonotype sharing across a few donors was roughly 5%.

The J segment lost 5 bases and the V segment lost 1 base, leaving 4 bases of the junction unmatched. Germline CDR1 reads SGHRS; CDR2 reads YFSETQ. CDR3 length: 16 residues. The sample taken for sequencing was memory CD4+ T cells from PBMCs. This sample's subset: CD45RA-negative fraction. The V call is TRBV5-1, the J call TRBJ2-5, with 14 positions matching TRBD2. This TCR was recovered from a man between 18 and 35 years old in good health. Some clones in this sample may be carry-over from other donors' samples. CDR3 DNA: TGCGCCAGCAGCTTGACAGGACTAGCGGGAGGCGAGACCCAGTACTTC. Its protein product is CASSLTGLAGGETQYF.